These 32 T cell receptor beta chains share one sample of origin, sequenced in a study of blood T cell repertoires in COVID-19. Assay: immunoSEQ multiplex PCR; the TCRdb copy retains only in-frame clones and omits some. The repertoire holds 90,000 to 150,000 clones, with under 90% as singletons. The sample comprised peripheral blood. These receptors came from a man in his sixties with acute or convalescent COVID-19.

The chain couples TRBV6-2 or TRBV6-3 to TRBJ2-7; TRBD1 matches 10 bases. The CDR3 covers 15 residues. CDR1 and CDR2 (germline): MNHEY, SVGEGT. The trim removed 4 bases at V and 2 bases at J, leaving 5 bases unmatched. CDR3 amino acids: CASSLFGTGAYEQYF. CDR3 DNA sequence: TGTGCCAGCAGTTTGTTTGGGACAGGGGCCTACGAGCAGTACTTC.

This chain connects TRBV21-1 to TRBJ2-7; the table's D call TRBD2 went unverified against the DNA. TRBV21-1 is listed as a pseudogene. CDR3 length equals 18 residues. CDR3 loop: CASSPGGGYSGIFYEQYF. CDR3 in DNA: TGTGCCAGCAGCCCGGGGGGAGGCTACAGTGGAATATTCTACGAGCAGTACTTC.

This chain joins TRBV4-2 and TRBJ1-6, with D perhaps TRBD1 (6 bases). The CDR3 loop spans 15 amino acids. In germline, CDR1 is LGHNA, CDR2 YNFKEQ. Trimming left V 0 bases short and J 12 bases short, with 15 bases between. Written as DNA, the CDR3 is TGTGCCAGCAGCCAAGAGTCCGGCAGGGGTCAACCCCTCCACTTT. Residues: CASSQESGRGQPLHF.

The chain links TRBV19 to TRBJ2-7; D gene uncertain. With 7 bases removed from V and 1 base from J, the gap between germline ends came to 11 bases. CDR1 and CDR2 from the germline V gene are LNHDA and SQIVND (reference sequence). The CDR3 spans 13 residues. In nucleotides, the CDR3 is TGTGCCAGTACCCCAGGCACTTCCTACGAGCAGTACTTC. Translating gives CASTPGTSYEQYF.

The chain employs TRBV20-1 and TRBJ2-4; D is uncertain. V gave up 5 bases and J gave up 8 bases, with 7 bases separating them. Germline V gene lookup returns CDR1 DFQATT and CDR2 SNEGSKA (reference sequence). This CDR3 has 10 residues. The CDR3 here is CSAGVDIQYF. DNA for the CDR3: TGCAGTGCTGGAGTCGACATTCAGTACTTC.

The V and J genes are TRBV7-2 and TRBJ2-3; 11 nucleotides match TRBD2. The V gene end was trimmed by 3 bases and the J gene end by 2 bases; junction bases not matched to a gene: 10. The CDR3 has 18 amino acids. In germline, CDR1 is SGHTA, CDR2 FQGNSA. The CDR3 DNA sequence: TGTGCCAGCAGCTTGGGGGTGCTAGCGGGGGGTCCCACAGATACGCAGTATTTT. Its protein is CASSLGVLAGGPTDTQYF.

The chain employs TRBV27 and TRBJ2-1, with 13 bases aligning to TRBD2. The CDR3 is made up of 13 amino acids. J gave up 7 bases and V 6 bases, and 0 bases lay outside the gene matches. The germline V gene has CDR1 MNHEY and CDR2 SMNVEV (reference sequence). The CDR3 is CASRLAGGNEQFF. The CDR3 nucleotides read TGTGCCAGCAGACTAGCGGGAGGGAATGAGCAGTTCTTC.

The genes are TRBV7-3 and TRBJ2-5; 9 positions agree with TRBD1. There are 14 residues in the CDR3. Germline V CDR1 and CDR2: SGHTA, FQGTGA. V was clipped by 6 bases and J by 3 bases; unmatched bases: 5. The CDR3 bases are TGTGCCAGCAGTCCCCGGGACAGGGAAGAGACCCAGTACTTC. Encoded protein: CASSPRDREETQYF.

The rearrangement uses TRBV19 and TRBJ1-2, with 9 nucleotides matching TRBD1. V dropped 7 bases and J dropped 8; count of bases not matched to a gene: 14. In germline, CDR1 is LNHDA, CDR2 SQIVND (reference sequence). CDR3 length equals 15 residues. CDR3 in DNA: TGTGCCAGTAAGGACGGGGACAGGGTATTAGGCGGCTACACCTTC. It specifies CASKDGDRVLGGYTF.

The chain couples TRBV7-9 to TRBJ2-3; the match to TRBD1 covers 7 bases. The CDR3 loop spans 15 amino acids. V was pared by 7 bases and J by 0 bases, with 7 bases of the junction left unmatched. Germline-derived CDR1 and CDR2 are SEHNR and FQNEAQ (reference sequence). The CDR3 loop reads CASIPRDRSTDTQYF. The CDR3 DNA reads TGTGCCAGCATCCCCCGGGACAGAAGCACAGATACGCAGTATTTT. The complete variable domain, with remaining parts taken from reference TRBV7-9 and TRBJ2-3, reads DTGVSQNPRHKITKRGQNVTFRCDPISEHNRLYWYRQTLGQGPEFLTYFQNEAQLEKSRLLSDRFSAERPKGSFSTLEIQRTEQGDSAMYLCASIPRDRSTDTQYFGPGTRLTVL.

The chain couples TRBV7-8 to TRBJ2-5; D gene ambiguous. This CDR3 comprises 13 residues. Germline V gene data show CDR1 as SGHVS and CDR2 as FQNEAQ. Trimming pared 1 base from V and 0 bases from J, leaving 3 bases between. CDR3 residues: CASSLGHQETQYF. CDR3 nucleotide sequence: TGTGCCAGCAGCTTAGGGCACCAAGAGACCCAGTACTTC.

The chain has TRBV30 and TRBJ2-2; no clear D. V was trimmed by 8 bases and J by 3 bases, leaving 16 bases between them. Germline CDR1 reads GTSNPN; CDR2 reads SVGIG (reference sequence). CDR3 length equals 14 residues. The DNA for the CDR3 is TGTGCCGGCCAGCCGAACCGGGACACCGGGGAGCTGTTTTTT. Its protein product is CAGQPNRDTGELFF.

This clone was seen only once. The chain is built from TRBV7-2 and TRBJ1-3, with 7 bases matching TRBD1. Per the germline V gene, CDR1 is SGHTA and CDR2 is FQGNSA. The CDR3 extends over 15 amino acids. Trimming removed 4 bases from V and 4 bases from J; junction bases left unmatched: 7. CDR3 sequence (DNA): TGTGCCAGCAGCTCAGGGGGTCGCCTGGGAAACACCATATATTTT. Protein product: CASSSGGRLGNTIYF.

This chain uses TRBV3-1 (or the pseudogene TRBV3-2) with TRBJ1-2, with a possible D match to TRBD1 (6 bases). The CDR3 totals 14 residues. Germline V CDR1 and CDR2: LGHDT, YNNKEL (reference sequence). V was pared by 4 bases and J by 2 bases, with 11 bases between. The CDR3 is CASSPGQRNYGYTF. CDR3 nucleotides: TGTGCCAGCAGCCCCGGACAGAGGAACTATGGCTACACCTTC.

This rearrangement joins TRBV4-3 to TRBJ2-7; D unclear. The CDR3 consists of 14 residues. Trimming took 0 bases from V and 3 from J, leaving 9 bases between them. Germline V gives CDR1 LGHNA, CDR2 YSLEER. DNA of the CDR3: TGCGCCAGCAGCCAAGATCTGAGCGACTACGAGCAGTACTTC. Protein sequence: CASSQDLSDYEQYF.

V gene TRBV6-5 combines with J gene TRBJ2-5; 7 nucleotides align to TRBD1. V lost 2 bases to trimming and J lost 3 bases; unmatched junction nucleotides: 3. In germline, CDR1 is MNHEY, CDR2 SVGAGI. The CDR3 totals 14 residues. CDR3 residues: CASSYATGKETQYF. CDR3 sequence (DNA): TGTGCCAGCAGTTACGCGACAGGGAAAGAGACCCAGTACTTC.

The chain is built from TRBV15 and TRBJ2-5; TRBD1 matches 12 bases. J was trimmed by 4 bases and V by 3 bases; bases with no gene match: 3. Per germline, CDR1 LNHNV and CDR2 YYDKDF (reference sequence). This CDR3 comprises 15 residues. The CDR3 DNA reads TGTGCCACCAGCAGGAGGGACAGGGGGCTAGAGACCCAGTACTTC. It codes for CATSRRDRGLETQYF.

This clone showed up just once. The genes are TRBV11-1 and TRBJ1-6, with D maybe TRBD1 (6 bases). CDR3 length equals 15 residues. CDR1 and CDR2 from the germline V gene are SGHAT and FQDESV (reference sequence). The V and J ends lost 5 bases and 3 bases respectively, with 11 bases between them. CDR3 amino acids: CASSQRTDYNSPLHF. CDR3 sequence (DNA): TGTGCCAGCAGCCAGCGGACAGACTATAATTCACCCCTCCACTTT. The variable domain in full, with the rest retrieved from reference TRBV11-1 and TRBJ1-6, is EAEVAQSPRYKITEKSQAVAFWCDPISGHATLYWYRQILGQGPELLVQFQDESVVDDSQLPKDRFSAERLKGVDSTLKIQPAELGDSAMYLCASSQRTDYNSPLHFGNGTRLTVT.

V and J are TRBV2 and TRBJ2-5; D may be TRBD2 (6 bases). V dropped 0 bases and J dropped 7 bases, with 12 bases sitting between them. CDR3 length: 14 residues. Looked up from germline, CDR1 is SNHLY and CDR2 is FYNNEI. The CDR3 DNA follows: TGTGCCAGCAGTGAAGCGAGGCAGGGAGGGACCCAGTACTTC. This codes for CASSEARQGGTQYF.

CDR3: CASSLEPGREKLFF. The CDR3 nucleotides read TGTGCCAGCAGCTTGGAGCCAGGGAGGGAAAAACTGTTTTTT. The rearrangement joins TRBV7-2 to TRBJ1-4, with a possible D match to TRBD1 (5 bases). Germline CDR1 SGHTA, CDR2 FQGNSA. The CDR3 covers 14 residues. V shed 3 bases and J shed 8 bases, with 13 bases lying between them.

This clone appeared a single time. The J gene is TRBJ1-5, the V gene TRBV30, with TRBD1 matching over 8 bases. In germline, CDR1 is GTSNPN, CDR2 SVGIG (reference sequence). The ends lost 0 bases at V and 6 bases at J; junction bases unmatched: 4. There are 14 residues in the CDR3. Here the CDR3 DNA reads TGTGCCTGGAGTGTACAGGGGGTGCTTCAGCCCCAGCATTTT. Its translation: CAWSVQGVLQPQHF.

V is TRBV6-5 and J is TRBJ1-2; D call uncertain. Trimming removed 9 bases from V and 6 bases from J, with 11 bases in between. This CDR3 has 11 residues. Germline V CDR1 and CDR2: MNHEY, SVGAGI. The CDR3 coding sequence is TGTGCCAGGGGAGCGACGGATGGCTACACCTTC. Protein: CARGATDGYTF.

V is TRBV19 and J is TRBJ1-5; D may be TRBD1 (6 bases). The CDR3 consists of 16 residues. Trimming pared 7 bases from V and 2 bases from J, leaving 18 bases between. Germline CDR1 LNHDA, CDR2 SQIVND (reference sequence). CDR3 coding DNA: TGTGCCAGTACCATCGGCGGGGGGCCGGGCAATCAGCCCCAGCATTTT. Encoded protein: CASTIGGGPGNQPQHF.

This sequence joins TRBV10-3 and TRBJ1-5, with 8 bases fitting TRBD1. V gave up 5 bases and J gave up 7 bases; unmatched junction bases: 10. CDR3 size: 15 residues. From germline, CDR1 is ENHRY and CDR2 SYGVKD. In DNA form, the CDR3 reads TGTGCCATCAGTCCCGGACAGGGACGGGAACAGCCCCAGCATTTT. It yields the protein CAISPGQGREQPQHF.

The chain links TRBV7-2 to TRBJ1-5; perhaps TRBD1 as D (5 bases). The ends were cut back, 5 bases at V and 2 bases at J, with 7 bases in the middle. CDR3 length: 13 amino acids. CDR1 and CDR2 (germline): SGHTA, FQGNSA. The CDR3 nucleotides read TGTGCCAGCAGCCAACAGGGCAATCAGCCCCAGCATTTT. Its protein is CASSQQGNQPQHF.

The chain links TRBV5-6 to TRBJ2-3; the match to TRBD2 covers 8 bases. With 4 bases clipped from V and 3 bases from J, the junction kept 7 bases outside the gene matches. The CDR3 sequence is 15 residues long. CDR1 SGHDT and CDR2 YYEEEE come from the germline V gene. The CDR3 bases are TGTGCCAGCAGCCCTTTGAGCGGGAGTACAGATACGCAGTATTTT. Translated: CASSPLSGSTDTQYF.

V usage is TRBV6-2 or TRBV6-3 and J usage is TRBJ1-5, with 8 bases lining up with TRBD1. The trim removed 6 bases at V and 7 bases at J, leaving 8 bases unmatched. The CDR3 length is 14 residues. Germline V gene sequence: CDR1 MNHEY, CDR2 SVGEGT. CDR3 sequence (DNA): TGTGCCAGCAGCATCGACAGGGGAGCCCAGCCCCAGCATTTT. Residues: CASSIDRGAQPQHF.

This rearrangement joins TRBV3-1 (or the pseudogene TRBV3-2) to TRBJ2-2; the D is unclear. V was cut by 2 bases and J by 5 bases, with 9 bases left in between. CDR1 and CDR2 (germline): LGHDT, YNNKEL (reference sequence). The CDR3 has 14 amino acids. CDR3 nucleotide sequence: TGTGCCAGCAGCCAATCAGCCGGGACCGGGGAGCTGTTTTTT. Its protein is CASSQSAGTGELFF.

By sample share, this clone is large (0.1 to 1%). The chain combines TRBV4-2 with TRBJ2-7, with TRBD2 matching over 7 bases. Germline CDR1 LGHNA, CDR2 YNFKEQ. The CDR3 spans 17 residues. Trimming cost V 8 bases and J 1 base; bases outside gene matches: 17. CDR3 DNA: TGTGCCAGCGCCCCGGCGGCGGGAGAACTCCCTTCCTACGAGCAGTACTTC. This encodes CASAPAAGELPSYEQYF.

The rearrangement joins TRBV9 to TRBJ1-5, with D possibly matching TRBD1 (6 bases). The germline gives CDR1 SGDLS, CDR2 YYNGEE. The length of the CDR3 is 13 residues. V lost 4 bases and J 7 bases, leaving 12 bases between the germline ends. CDR3 region: CASSRDIGQPQHF. The CDR3 nucleotides are TGTGCCAGCAGCCGGGACATAGGACAGCCCCAGCATTTT. Drawing the rest from reference TRBV9 and TRBJ1-5, the complete variable domain is DSGVTQTPKHLITATGQRVTLRCSPRSGDLSVYWYQQSLDQGLQFLIQYYNGEERAKGNILERFSAQQFPDLHSELNLSSLELGDSALYFCASSRDIGQPQHFGDGTRLSIL.

In the case of this clone: Its ends do not fully match the called genes, so a read error is possible. The chain carries TRBV10-1 and TRBJ2-1, with D unresolved. The length of the CDR3 is 16 residues. Germline CDR1 WNHNN, CDR2 SYGVQD (reference sequence). The CDR3 DNA is TGCGCCAGCAGTGAGCAGCGAGGCAACAAGAACAATGAGCAATTCTTC. Residues: CASSEQRGNKNNEQFF.

This CDR3 reads CASSLVADQETQYF. In nucleotides, the CDR3 is TGTGCCAGCAGCTTAGTAGCTGATCAAGAGACCCAGTACTTC. This rearrangement joins TRBV7-2 to TRBJ2-5; D is unclear. The CDR3 sequence is 14 residues long. Per germline, CDR1 SGHTA and CDR2 FQGNSA. V gave up 1 base and J gave up 2 bases, with 8 bases separating them.